The clone carrying this TCR beta chain occurred a few times. The germline gives CDR1 SSHAT, CDR2 FNYEAQ (reference sequence). V lost 2 bases, J lost 1 base, and 8 bases lay in between. The length of the CDR3 is 14 residues. The data belong to a study of T cells after somatic rescue of genetic block. Data came from immunoSEQ multiplex PCR; TCRdb stores just in-frame clones and leaves some out. The table lists over 10,000 clones, approximately 79% of them singletons. The chain uses TRBV7-7 and TRBJ2-5; no reliable D call. Specimen: peripheral blood mononuclear cells (PBMCs). The sequence was collected from a boy younger than 18. The CDR3 sequence is CASSLLGSQETQYF. CDR3 bases: TGTGCCAGCAGCTTATTGGGCAGCCAAGAGACCCAGTACTTC.